The source of this TCR beta chain is a study of blood T cell repertoires in COVID-19. The CDR3 has 11 residues. V was clipped by 2 bases and J by 8 bases; unmatched bases: 2. Germline CDR1 and CDR2: SQVTM and ANQGSEA. The method was immunoSEQ multiplex PCR; TCRdb's version includes in-frame clones alone and lacks a portion of them. The data hold around 250,000 clones, with almost 85% observed a single time. Cohorts were based on clinical histories the participants reported. This chain uses TRBV29-1 with TRBJ1-1, with 7 bases that match TRBD1. Source material: PBMCs or T cells enriched from blood (not recorded which). The source is a woman aged 50 to 60 with acute COVID-19. CDR3 DNA sequence: TGCAGCGTTGAAAGGGGGCTCGAAGCTTTCTTT. Residues: CSVERGLEAFF. The variable domain in full, completed from reference TRBV29-1 and TRBJ1-1, reads SAVISQKPSRDICQRGTSLTIQCQVDSQVTMMFWYRQQPGQSLTLIATANQGSEATYESGFVIDKFPISRPNLTFSTLTVSNMSPEDSSIYLCSVERGLEAFFGQGTRLTVV.